This T cell receptor (beta chain) came from a study of blood T cells in healthy people across ages. Combining a sample-barcoded 5' primer with a J-beta primer mix, a second PCR ran for roughly 7 to 11 cycles. TCRdb re-analysed the 5' RACE reads in MiXCR, keeping a single row per CDR3 protein. In the table there are about 680,000 distinct CDR3 sequences, roughly 49% of which are singletons. V was cut by 4 bases and J by 5 bases, with 18 bases left in between. Germline CDR1 reads SGHNT; CDR2 reads YYREEE (reference sequence). The CDR3 runs 15 residues. The clonotype was recovered from a woman aged 60-70 years in good health. The rearrangement uses TRBV5-4 and TRBJ2-5; D might be TRBD2 (6 bases). Sequenced material: blood. CDR3 protein: CASSGPGLRTETQYF. CDR3 coding DNA: TGTGCCAGCAGCGGTCCGGGACTGAGGACGGAGACCCAGTACTTC.